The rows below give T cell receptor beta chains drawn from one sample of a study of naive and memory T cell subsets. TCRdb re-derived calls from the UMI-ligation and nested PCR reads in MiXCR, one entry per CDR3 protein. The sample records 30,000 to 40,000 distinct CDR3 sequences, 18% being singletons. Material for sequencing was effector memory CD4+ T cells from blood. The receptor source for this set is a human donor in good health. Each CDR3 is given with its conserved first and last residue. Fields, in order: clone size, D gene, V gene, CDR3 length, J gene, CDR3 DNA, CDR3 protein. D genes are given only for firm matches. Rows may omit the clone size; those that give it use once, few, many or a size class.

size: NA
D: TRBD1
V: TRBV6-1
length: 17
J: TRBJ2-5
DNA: TGTGCCAGCAGCGAAAGGCAGGGGGCAACTTGGGGAGAGACCCAGTACTTC
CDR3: CASSERQGATWGETQYF

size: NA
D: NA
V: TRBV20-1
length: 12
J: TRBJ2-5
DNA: TGCGCGGCCGGGGTCGCTCAAGAGACCCAGTACTTC
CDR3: CAAGVAQETQYF

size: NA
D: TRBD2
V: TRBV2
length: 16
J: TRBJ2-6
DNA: TGTGCCAGCTGGAGCGGGGGGAGCTCTGGGGCCAACGTCCTGACTTTC
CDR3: CASWSGGSSGANVLTF

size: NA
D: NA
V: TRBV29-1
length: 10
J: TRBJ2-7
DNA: TGCAGCGTTGAAAAGGGCGAGCAGTACTTC
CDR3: CSVEKGEQYF

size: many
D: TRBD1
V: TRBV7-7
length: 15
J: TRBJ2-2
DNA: TGTGCCAGCGGTCCCAGGGGGCCTGGTACCGGGGAGCTGTTTTTT
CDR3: CASGPRGPGTGELFF

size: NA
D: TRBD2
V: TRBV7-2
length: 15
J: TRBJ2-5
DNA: TGTGCCAGCAGCTTAGCGATAGCGGGAAAAGAGACCCAGTACTTC
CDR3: CASSLAIAGKETQYF

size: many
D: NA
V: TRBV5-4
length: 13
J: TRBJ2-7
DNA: TGTGCCAGCAGCCTGGGACCGCACTACGAGCAGTACTTC
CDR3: CASSLGPHYEQYF

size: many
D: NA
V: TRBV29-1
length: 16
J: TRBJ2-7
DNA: TGCAGCGTCAAGGGTACGGTTGATCGGGGTTTCTACGAGCAGTACTTC
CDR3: CSVKGTVDRGFYEQYF

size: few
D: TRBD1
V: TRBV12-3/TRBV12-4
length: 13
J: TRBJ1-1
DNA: TGTGCCAGCAGTTGGGGACAGCATGATAAAGCTTTCTTT
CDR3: CASSWGQHDKAFF

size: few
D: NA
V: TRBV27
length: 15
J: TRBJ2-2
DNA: TGTGCCAGCAGTTTCGGGGCTATGAACACCGGGGAGCTGTTTTTT
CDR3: CASSFGAMNTGELFF

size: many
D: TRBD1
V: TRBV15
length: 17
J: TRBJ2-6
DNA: TGTGCCACCACCGGGGGGACAGGGCTCTCTGGGGCCAACGTCCTGACTTTC
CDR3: CATTGGTGLSGANVLTF

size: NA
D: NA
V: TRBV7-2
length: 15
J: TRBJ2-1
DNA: TGTGCCAGCAGCTTAAACGGCGGAGGGTACAATGAGCAGTTCTTC
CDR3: CASSLNGGGYNEQFF

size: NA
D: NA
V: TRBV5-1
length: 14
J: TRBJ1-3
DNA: TGCGCCAGCCGGGTAACCTACTCTGGAAACACCATATATTTT
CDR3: CASRVTYSGNTIYF

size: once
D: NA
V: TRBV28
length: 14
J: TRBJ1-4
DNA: TGTGCCAGCGGAACGACAGCCCCTAAAGAAAAACTGTTTTTT
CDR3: CASGTTAPKEKLFF

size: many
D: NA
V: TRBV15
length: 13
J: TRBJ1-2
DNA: TGTGCCACCTCTGGACAGAGCCACTATGGCTACACCTTC
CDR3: CATSGQSHYGYTF

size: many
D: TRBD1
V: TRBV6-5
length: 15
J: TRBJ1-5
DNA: TGTGCCAGCAGTCCAGACAGGGGCGGCAATCAGCCCCAGCATTTT
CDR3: CASSPDRGGNQPQHF

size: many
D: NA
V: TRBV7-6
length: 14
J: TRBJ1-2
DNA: TGTGCCAGCAGCTTAAGTCCAGCCAACTATGGCTACACCTTC
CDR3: CASSLSPANYGYTF

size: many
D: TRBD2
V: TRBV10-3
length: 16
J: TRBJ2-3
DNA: TGTGCCATCATGCCTGGACTAGCGGGAGGGGCAGATACGCAGTATTTT
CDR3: CAIMPGLAGGADTQYF

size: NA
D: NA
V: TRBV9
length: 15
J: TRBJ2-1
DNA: TGTGCCAGCACCCTCCTCGTCAGACGCGTTGATGAGCAGTTCTTC
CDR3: CASTLLVRRVDEQFF

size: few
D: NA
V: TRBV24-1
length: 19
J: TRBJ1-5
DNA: TGTGCCACCAGTGACCAACCACTGACAGGATGGAATAGCAATCAGCCCCAGCATTTT
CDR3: CATSDQPLTGWNSNQPQHF

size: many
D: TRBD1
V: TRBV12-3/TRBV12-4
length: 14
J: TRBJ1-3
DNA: TGTGCCAGCATTCCCCAGGGGGTTGGAAACACCATATATTTT
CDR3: CASIPQGVGNTIYF

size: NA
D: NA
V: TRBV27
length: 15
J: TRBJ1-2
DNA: TGTGCCAGCAGTTTATCGGGGGGGCTAAACTATGGCTACACCTTC
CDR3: CASSLSGGLNYGYTF

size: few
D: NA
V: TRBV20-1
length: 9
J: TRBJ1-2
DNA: TGCAGTGCTAGGAATGGCTACACCTTC
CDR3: CSARNGYTF

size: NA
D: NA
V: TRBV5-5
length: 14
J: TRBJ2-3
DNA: TGTGCCAGCAGGGGGACGCTTGTCACAGATACGCAGTATTTT
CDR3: CASRGTLVTDTQYF

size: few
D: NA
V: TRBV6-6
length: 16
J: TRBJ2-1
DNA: TGTGCCAGCAGTCCGTCCCGGGATTTCATCAGGAATGAGCAGTTCTTC
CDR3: CASSPSRDFIRNEQFF

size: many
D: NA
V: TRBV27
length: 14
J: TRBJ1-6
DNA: TGTGCCAGCAGTCCCCCGGCAGATAATTCACCCCTCCACTTT
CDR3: CASSPPADNSPLHF

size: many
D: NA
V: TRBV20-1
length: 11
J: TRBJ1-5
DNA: TGCATCCCTTGGGGGAATCAGCCCCAGCATTTT
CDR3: CIPWGNQPQHF

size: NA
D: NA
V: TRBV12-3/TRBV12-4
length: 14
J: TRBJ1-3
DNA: TGTGCCAGCAGTTTACCCAGGACTGGAAACACCATATATTTT
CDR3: CASSLPRTGNTIYF

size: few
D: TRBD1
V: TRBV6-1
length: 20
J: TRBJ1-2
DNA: TGTGCCAGCAGTGATCAGCCTTGGACAGGATCGATACCAGCTAACTATGGCTACACCTTC
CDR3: CASSDQPWTGSIPANYGYTF

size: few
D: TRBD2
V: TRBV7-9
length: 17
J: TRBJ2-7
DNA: TGTGCCAGCAGCTTAGGATCAACTAGCGGCCAAGACTACGAGCAGTACTTC
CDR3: CASSLGSTSGQDYEQYF

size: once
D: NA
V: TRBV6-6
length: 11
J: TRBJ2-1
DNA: TGTGCCAGCAGCCCACTCGAGGAGCAGTTCTTC
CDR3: CASSPLEEQFF

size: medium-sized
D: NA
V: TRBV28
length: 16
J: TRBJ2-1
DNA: TGTGCCAGCAGTCCAGGGAAGGGGCGGAACTACAATGAGCAGTTCTTC
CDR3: CASSPGKGRNYNEQFF

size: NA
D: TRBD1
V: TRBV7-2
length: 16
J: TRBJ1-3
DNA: TGTGCCAGCAGCATGACCGGGACAGGGGCAGGAAACACCATATATTTT
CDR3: CASSMTGTGAGNTIYF

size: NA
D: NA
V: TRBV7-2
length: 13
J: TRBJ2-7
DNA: TGTGCCAGCAGCCCTCTGTCTAGGCACGAGCAGTACTTC
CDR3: CASSPLSRHEQYF

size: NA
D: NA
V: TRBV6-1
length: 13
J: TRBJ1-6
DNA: TGTGCCAGCAGTGAAGTTGCCCAGTTAGCCCTCCACTTT
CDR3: CASSEVAQLALHF

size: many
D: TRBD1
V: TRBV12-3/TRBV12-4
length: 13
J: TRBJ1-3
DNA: TGTGCCACCAGCGGGACAGGGGTGAACACCATATATTTT
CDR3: CATSGTGVNTIYF

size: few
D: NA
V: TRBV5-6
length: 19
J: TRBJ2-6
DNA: TGTGCCAGCAGCCCGCCCCGAGACAGGGGACTAGCTGGGGCCAACGTCCTGACTTTC
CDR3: CASSPPRDRGLAGANVLTF

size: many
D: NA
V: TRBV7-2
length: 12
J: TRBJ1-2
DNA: TGTGCCAGCAGCTTAACTAACTATGGCTACACCTTC
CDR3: CASSLTNYGYTF

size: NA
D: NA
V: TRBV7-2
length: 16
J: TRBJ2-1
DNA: TGTGCCAGCAGCGCAGAGGCGCTGACTTCTAGGACTGAGCAGTTCTTC
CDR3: CASSAEALTSRTEQFF

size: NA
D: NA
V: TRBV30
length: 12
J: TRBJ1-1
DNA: TGTGCCTGGACCCCCGAGGGGGTCGGAGCTTTCTTT
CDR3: CAWTPEGVGAFF

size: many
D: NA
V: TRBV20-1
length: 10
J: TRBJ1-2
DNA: TGCAGTGCTTCACGACGGGGCTACACCTTC
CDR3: CSASRRGYTF

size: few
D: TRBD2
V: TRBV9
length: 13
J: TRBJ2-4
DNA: TGTGCCAGCAGCGCGGGGGGAGCGAGCATTCAGTACTTC
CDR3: CASSAGGASIQYF

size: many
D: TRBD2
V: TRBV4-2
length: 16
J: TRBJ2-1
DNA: TGTGCCAGCAGCCAAGCCGGGACTAGCGGGCACAATGAGCAGTTCTTC
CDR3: CASSQAGTSGHNEQFF

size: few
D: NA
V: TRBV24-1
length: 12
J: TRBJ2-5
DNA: TGTGCCACCAGTGATTTTATGGGGACCCAGTACTTC
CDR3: CATSDFMGTQYF

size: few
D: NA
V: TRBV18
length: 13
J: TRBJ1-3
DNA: TGTGCCAGCTCACGGGTGGAAGGAAACACCATATATTTT
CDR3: CASSRVEGNTIYF